The clone carrying this TCR beta chain turned up a few times. Its antigen is not identified. Germline V gene sequence: CDR1 LGHNA, CDR2 YNFKEQ. The ends were cut back, 0 bases at V and 5 bases at J, with 16 bases in the middle. There are 16 residues in the CDR3. After 5'RACE with constant-segment primers, TCR alpha and TCR beta cDNA libraries carrying sample barcodes and UMIs were obtained. TCRdb re-analysed the 5' RACE reads in MiXCR, keeping a single row per CDR3 protein. The table shows approximately 300,000 distinct CDR3 sequences, with less than 20% occurring only once. The data stem from a study of T-cell memory formation after mild COVID-19. Whole-study findings and limits: Confirmation of SARS-CoV-2 specificity was lacking for second-wave clones peaking day 37.

The V gene is TRBV4-2, the J gene TRBJ1-1; possible D gene TRBD1, 6 bases. This receptor was identified in a man aged 18 to 30 who had mild COVID-19 (a few samples of this study predate the infection). Cell type and time point are not known. The specimen sequenced was PBMCs or a T cell subset sorted from them (not recorded which). This CDR3 reads CASSQDRRGSHTEAFF. CDR3 nucleotide sequence: TGTGCCAGCAGCCAAGACAGAAGGGGGTCTCATACTGAAGCTTTCTTT.